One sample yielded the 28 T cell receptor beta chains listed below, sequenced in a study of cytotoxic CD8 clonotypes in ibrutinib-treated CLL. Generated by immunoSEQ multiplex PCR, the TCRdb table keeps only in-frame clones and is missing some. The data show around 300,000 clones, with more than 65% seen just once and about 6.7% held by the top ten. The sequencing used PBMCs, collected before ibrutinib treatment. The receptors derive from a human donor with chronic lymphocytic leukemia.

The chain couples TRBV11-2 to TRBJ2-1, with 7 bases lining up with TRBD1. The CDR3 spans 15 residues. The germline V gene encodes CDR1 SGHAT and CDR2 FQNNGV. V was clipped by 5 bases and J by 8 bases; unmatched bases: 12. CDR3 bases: TGTGCCAGCAGCATCGCCGACAGGGAGATCGATGAGCAGTTCTTC. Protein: CASSIADREIDEQFF.

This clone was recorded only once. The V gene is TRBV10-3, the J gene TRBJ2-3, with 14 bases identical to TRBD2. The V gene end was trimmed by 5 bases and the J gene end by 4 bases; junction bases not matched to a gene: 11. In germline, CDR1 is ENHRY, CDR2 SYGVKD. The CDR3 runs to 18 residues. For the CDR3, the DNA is TGTGCCATCAGTCCCATGGGGACTAGCGGGAGCTGGCCAGATACGCAGTATTTT. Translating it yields CAISPMGTSGSWPDTQYF.

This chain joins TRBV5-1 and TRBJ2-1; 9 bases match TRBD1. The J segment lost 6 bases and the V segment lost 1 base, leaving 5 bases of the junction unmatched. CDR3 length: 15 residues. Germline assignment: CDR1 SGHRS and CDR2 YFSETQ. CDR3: CASSLMPGQGNEQFF. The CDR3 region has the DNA TGCGCCAGCAGCTTGATGCCGGGACAGGGCAATGAGCAGTTCTTC. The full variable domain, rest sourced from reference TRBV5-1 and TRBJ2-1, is KAGVTQTPRYLIKTRGQQVTLSCSPISGHRSVSWYQQTPGQGLQFLFEYFSETQRNKGNFPGRFSGRQFSNSRSEMNVSTLELGDSALYLCASSLMPGQGNEQFFGPGTRLTVL.

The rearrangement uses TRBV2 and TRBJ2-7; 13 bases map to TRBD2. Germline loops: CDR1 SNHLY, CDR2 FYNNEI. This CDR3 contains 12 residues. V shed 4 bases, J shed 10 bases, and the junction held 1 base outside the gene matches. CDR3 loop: CASSGTSGSQYF. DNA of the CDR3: TGTGCCAGCAGTGGGACTAGCGGGAGCCAGTACTTC.

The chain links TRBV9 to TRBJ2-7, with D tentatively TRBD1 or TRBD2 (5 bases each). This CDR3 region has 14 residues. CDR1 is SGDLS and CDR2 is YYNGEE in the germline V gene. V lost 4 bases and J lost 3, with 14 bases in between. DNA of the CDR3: TGTGCCAGCAGCCCCCAAATGGGGGACTACGAGCAGTACTTC. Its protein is CASSPQMGDYEQYF.

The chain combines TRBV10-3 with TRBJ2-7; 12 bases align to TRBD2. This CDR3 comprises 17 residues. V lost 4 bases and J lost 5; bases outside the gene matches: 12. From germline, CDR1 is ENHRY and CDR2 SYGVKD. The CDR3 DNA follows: TGTGCCATCAGTGGCCCCCAACTAGCGGGAGGCATAAACGAGCAGTACTTC. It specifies CAISGPQLAGGINEQYF.

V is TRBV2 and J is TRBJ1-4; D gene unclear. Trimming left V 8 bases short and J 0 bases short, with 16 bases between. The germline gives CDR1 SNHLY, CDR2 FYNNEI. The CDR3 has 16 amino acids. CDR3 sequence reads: CASESPGQATNEKLFF. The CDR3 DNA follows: TGTGCCAGCGAGAGTCCGGGCCAAGCAACTAATGAAAAACTGTTTTTT.

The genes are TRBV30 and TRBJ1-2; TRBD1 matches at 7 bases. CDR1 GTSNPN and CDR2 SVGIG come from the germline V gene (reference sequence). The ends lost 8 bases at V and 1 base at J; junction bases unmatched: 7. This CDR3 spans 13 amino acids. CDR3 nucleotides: TGTGCCGCAGGGGGGAGAAATAACTATGGCTACACCTTC. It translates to CAAGGRNNYGYTF.

Written as DNA, the CDR3 is TGTGCCAGCAGTACGGGTCACTATGGCTACACCTTC. This gives the protein CASSTGHYGYTF. The genes are TRBV28 and TRBJ1-2, with D hard to call. Trimming stripped 5 bases from V and 3 bases from J, with 7 bases between. This CDR3 contains 12 residues. Germline V gene sequence: CDR1 MDHEN, CDR2 SYDVKM.

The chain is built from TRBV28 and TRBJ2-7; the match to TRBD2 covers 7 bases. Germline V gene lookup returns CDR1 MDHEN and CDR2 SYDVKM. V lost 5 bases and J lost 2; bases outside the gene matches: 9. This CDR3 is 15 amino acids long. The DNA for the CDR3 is TGTGCCAGCAGTATTACCGGGACTATCACCTACGAGCAGTACTTC. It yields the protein CASSITGTITYEQYF.

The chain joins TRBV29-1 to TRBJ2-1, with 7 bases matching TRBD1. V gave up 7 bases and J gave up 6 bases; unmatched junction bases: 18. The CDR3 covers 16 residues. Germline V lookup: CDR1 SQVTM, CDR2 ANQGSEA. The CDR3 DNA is TGCAGCGCGACACACAGGGTCCTAGGGGGCTTCAATGAGCAGTTCTTC. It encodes CSATHRVLGGFNEQFF.

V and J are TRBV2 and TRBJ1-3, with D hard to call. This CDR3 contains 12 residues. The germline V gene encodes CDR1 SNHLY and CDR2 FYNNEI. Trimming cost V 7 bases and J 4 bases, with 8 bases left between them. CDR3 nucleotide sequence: TGTGCCAGCATGTTTTCCGGAAACACCATATATTTT. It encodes CASMFSGNTIYF.

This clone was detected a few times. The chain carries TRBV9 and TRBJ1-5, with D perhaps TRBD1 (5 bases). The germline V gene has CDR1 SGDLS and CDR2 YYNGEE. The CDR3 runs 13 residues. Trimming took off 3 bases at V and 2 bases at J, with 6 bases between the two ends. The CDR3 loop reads CASSAGGNQPQHF. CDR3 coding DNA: TGTGCCAGCAGCGCGGGGGGCAATCAGCCCCAGCATTTT.

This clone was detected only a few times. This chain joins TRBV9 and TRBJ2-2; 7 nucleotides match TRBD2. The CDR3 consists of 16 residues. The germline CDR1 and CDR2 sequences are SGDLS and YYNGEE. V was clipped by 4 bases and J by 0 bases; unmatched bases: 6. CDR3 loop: CASSRSGLTNTGELFF. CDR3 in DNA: TGTGCCAGCAGCCGTTCGGGACTAACGAACACCGGGGAGCTGTTTTTT.

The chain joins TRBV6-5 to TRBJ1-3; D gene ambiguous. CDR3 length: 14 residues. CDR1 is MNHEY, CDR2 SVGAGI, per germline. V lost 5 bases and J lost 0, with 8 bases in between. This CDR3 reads CASSIGISGNTIYF. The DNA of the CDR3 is TGTGCCAGCAGTATAGGAATCTCTGGAAACACCATATATTTT.

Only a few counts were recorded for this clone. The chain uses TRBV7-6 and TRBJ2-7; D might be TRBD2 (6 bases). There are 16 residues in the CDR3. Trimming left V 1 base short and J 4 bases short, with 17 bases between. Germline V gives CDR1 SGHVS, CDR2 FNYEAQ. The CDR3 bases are TGTGCCAGCAGCTTAGAGGCGGGACCTGGGAGATACGAGCAGTACTTC. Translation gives CASSLEAGPGRYEQYF.

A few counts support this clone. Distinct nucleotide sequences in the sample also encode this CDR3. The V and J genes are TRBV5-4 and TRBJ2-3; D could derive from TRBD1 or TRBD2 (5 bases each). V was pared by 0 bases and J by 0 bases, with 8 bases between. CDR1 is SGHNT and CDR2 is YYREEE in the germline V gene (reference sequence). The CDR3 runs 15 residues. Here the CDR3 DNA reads TGTGCCAGCAGCTTGGTTGGGGGTAGCACAGATACGCAGTATTTT. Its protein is CASSLVGGSTDTQYF.

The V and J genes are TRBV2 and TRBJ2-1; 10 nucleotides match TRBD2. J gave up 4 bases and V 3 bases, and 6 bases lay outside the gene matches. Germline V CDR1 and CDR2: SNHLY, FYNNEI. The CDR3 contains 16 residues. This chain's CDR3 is CASSDLSGGIYNEQFF. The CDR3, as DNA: TGTGCCAGCAGTGATCTTAGCGGGGGGATATACAATGAGCAGTTCTTC. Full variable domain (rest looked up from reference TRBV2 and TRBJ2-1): EPEVTQTPSHQVTQMGQEVILRCVPISNHLYFYWYRQILGQKVEFLVSFYNNEISEKSEIFDDQFSVERPDGSNFTLKIRSTKLEDSAMYFCASSDLSGGIYNEQFFGPGTRLTVL.

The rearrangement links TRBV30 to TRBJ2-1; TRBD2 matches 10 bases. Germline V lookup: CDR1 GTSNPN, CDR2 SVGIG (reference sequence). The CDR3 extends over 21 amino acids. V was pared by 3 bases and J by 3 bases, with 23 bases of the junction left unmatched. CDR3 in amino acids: CAWSGILDTGLAGVFYNEQFF. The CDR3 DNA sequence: TGTGCCTGGAGCGGGATACTGGATACTGGGCTAGCGGGAGTATTCTACAATGAGCAGTTCTTC.

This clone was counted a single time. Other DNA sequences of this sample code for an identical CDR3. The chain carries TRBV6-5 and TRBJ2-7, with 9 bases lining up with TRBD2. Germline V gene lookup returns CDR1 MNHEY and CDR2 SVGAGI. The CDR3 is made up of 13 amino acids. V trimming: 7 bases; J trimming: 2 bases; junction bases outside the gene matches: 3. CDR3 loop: CASKAGGPYEQYF. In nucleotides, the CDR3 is TGTGCCAGCAAAGCGGGGGGCCCCTACGAGCAGTACTTC.

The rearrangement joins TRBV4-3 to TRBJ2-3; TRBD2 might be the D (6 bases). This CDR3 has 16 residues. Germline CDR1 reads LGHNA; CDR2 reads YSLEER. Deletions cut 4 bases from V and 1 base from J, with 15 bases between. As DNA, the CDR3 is TGCGCCAGCAGCCCAGCCGGGGCTAGCGGCACAGATACGCAGTATTTT. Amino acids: CASSPAGASGTDTQYF.

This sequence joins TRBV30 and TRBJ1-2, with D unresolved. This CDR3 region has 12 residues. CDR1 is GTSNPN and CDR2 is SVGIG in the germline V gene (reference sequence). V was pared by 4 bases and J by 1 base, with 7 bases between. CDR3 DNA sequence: TGTGCCTGGACAGCAAGTAACTATGGCTACACCTTC. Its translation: CAWTASNYGYTF.

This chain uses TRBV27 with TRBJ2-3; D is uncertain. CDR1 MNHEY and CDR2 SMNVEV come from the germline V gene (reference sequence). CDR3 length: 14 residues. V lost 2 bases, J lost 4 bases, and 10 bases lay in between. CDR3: CASSLTPTSDTQYF. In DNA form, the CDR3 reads TGTGCCAGCAGTTTAACCCCCACGTCAGATACGCAGTATTTT.

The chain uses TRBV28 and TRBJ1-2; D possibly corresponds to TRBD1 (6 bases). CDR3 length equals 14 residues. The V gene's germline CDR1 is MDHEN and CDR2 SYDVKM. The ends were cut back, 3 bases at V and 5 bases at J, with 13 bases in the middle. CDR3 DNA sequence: TGTGCCAGCAGTTTTGTCAGGGGAGGGTATGGCTACACCTTC. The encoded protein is CASSFVRGGYGYTF.

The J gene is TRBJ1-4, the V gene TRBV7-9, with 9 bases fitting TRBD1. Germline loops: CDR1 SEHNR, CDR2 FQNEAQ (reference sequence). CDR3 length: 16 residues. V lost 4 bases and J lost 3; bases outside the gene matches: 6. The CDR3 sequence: CASSSPGTGSNEKLFF. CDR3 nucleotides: TGTGCCAGCAGCTCTCCCGGGACAGGGTCTAATGAAAAACTGTTTTTT.

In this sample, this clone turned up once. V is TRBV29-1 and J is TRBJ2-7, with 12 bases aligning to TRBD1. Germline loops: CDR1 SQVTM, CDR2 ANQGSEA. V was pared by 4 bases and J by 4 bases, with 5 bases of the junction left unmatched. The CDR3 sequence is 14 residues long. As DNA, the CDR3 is TGCAGCGTTGGGGGGACAGGGGGCATGTACGAGCAGTACTTC. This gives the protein CSVGGTGGMYEQYF.

CDR3 loop: CASSGTSGYNEQFF. CDR3 DNA sequence: TGTGCCAGCAGTGGGACTAGCGGCTACAATGAGCAGTTCTTC. The genes are TRBV2 and TRBJ2-1, with 10 nucleotides matching TRBD2. Trimming cost V 4 bases and J 3 bases; bases outside gene matches: 0. The CDR3 runs to 14 residues. Germline V lookup: CDR1 SNHLY, CDR2 FYNNEI.

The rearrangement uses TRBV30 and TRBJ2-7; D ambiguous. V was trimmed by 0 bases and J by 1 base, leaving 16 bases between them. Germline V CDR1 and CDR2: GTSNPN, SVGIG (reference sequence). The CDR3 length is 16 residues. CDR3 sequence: CAWSVRWSSWSYEQYF. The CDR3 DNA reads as TGTGCCTGGAGTGTACGGTGGTCCTCGTGGTCCTACGAGCAGTACTTC.